The 6 T cell receptor beta chains below come from one sample, sequenced in a study of tumor and adjacent non-tumor tissue in lung cancer listed by TCRdb under 2018. The method behind the library was multiplex PCR. Sequenced on an Illumina HiSeq 2500. TCRbeta libraries were built by three rounds of nested PCR using primers (Table S4), following protocols modified from ARM-PCR. Through fastp at Q25 and MiXCR, TCRdb rebuilt clones from the public reads, retaining in-frame beta chains. Identical CDR3 proteins give one entry, which carries the most common genes and DNA. The sample yields approximately 130,000 distinct CDR3 sequences; approximately 71% were counted once. The ten largest clones capture roughly 13% of the sample. RNA was isolated from bulk unsorted tissue, and RNA quality was assessed with a NanoDrop ND-1000 and an Agilent 2100. The sequencing sample was made of lung tumor tissue. Receptors were obtained from a man aged 25-45 years with non-small cell lung cancer.

To note about this clonotype: Since a much larger clone is just one base distant, this may be a read error. The chain uses TRBV29-1 and TRBJ2-7, with a tentative D call TRBD1 (6 bases). V lost 1 base and J 8 bases, leaving 18 bases between the germline ends. The CDR3 spans 14 residues. Germline V lookup: CDR1 SQVTM, CDR2 ANQGSEA. The CDR3 region is CSVEGLWGRYKQYF. The CDR3 nucleotides read TGCAGCGTTGAAGGTTTATGGGGGCGGTACAAGCAGTACTTC.

This clonotype was observed at least ten times. The CDR3 is CASSYLALGPQHF. CDR3 bases: TGTGCCAGCAGTTACTTGGCCCTCGGGCCCCAGCATTTT. The rearrangement links TRBV6-5 to TRBJ1-5; D uncertain. CDR3 length equals 13 residues. Germline V gene lookup returns CDR1 MNHEY and CDR2 SVGAGI. Trimming took off 1 base at V and 9 bases at J, with 10 bases between the two ends.

On this clonotype: A much larger clonotype is one base distant, so this may be a read error. The DNA of the CDR3 is TGTGCCAGCACTTTAAGGGGACAGCCCCAGCATTTT. It specifies CASTLRGQPQHF. The chain has TRBV6-6 and TRBJ1-5; TRBD1 is a possible D gene (5 bases). From germline, CDR1 is MNHNY and CDR2 SVGAGI (reference sequence). The CDR3 is made up of 12 amino acids. Trimming stripped 7 bases from V and 7 bases from J, with 11 bases between.

J is TRBJ2-6 and V is TRBV6-5, with 7 bases that match TRBD2. From germline, CDR1 is MNHEY and CDR2 SVGAGI. Trimming took 0 bases from V and 4 from J; bases not matched to a gene: 0. The CDR3 is 15 amino acids. The CDR3 sequence: CASSYSRGGANVLTF. DNA for the CDR3: TGTGCCAGCAGTTACTCGCGGGGGGGGGCCAACGTCCTGACTTTC.

About this clonotype itself: A junction boundary mismatches the germline segment, possibly from a read error. The chain is built from TRBV29-1 and TRBJ2-5; 12 bases align to TRBD2. The CDR3 sequence is 14 residues long. Germline values: CDR1 SQVTM, CDR2 ANQGSEA. The CDR3, as DNA: TGCAGCGTCATGACTAGCGGGAGTTTGGAGACCCGGTACTTC. Its protein is CSVMTSGSLETRYF.

The gene calls are TRBV4-1 and TRBJ2-7; TRBD1 is a possible D gene (8 bases). This CDR3 region has 17 residues. V dropped 9 bases and J dropped 3 bases, with 27 bases sitting between them. Germline assignment: CDR1 MGHRA and CDR2 YSYEKL. The CDR3 sequence: CASGPLYRTGRVYEQYF. Written as DNA, the CDR3 is TGCGCCAGTGGCCCTTTATATCGGACAGGGAGGGTCTACGAGCAGTACTTC.